These T cell receptor beta chains were read from a single sample in a study of blood T cell repertoires in COVID-19. This table comes from immunoSEQ multiplex PCR, and its TCRdb copy is limited to in-frame clones, with some not included. The top ten clones hold 6.2% of a sample with 190,000 or so clones, around nine tenths of them seen once. The material sequenced was peripheral blood. These receptors came from a man aged 55 to 69 who had recovered from COVID-19. Each CDR3 is given with its conserved first and last residue. Each record gives: V gene, clone size, J gene, D gene, CDR3 protein, CDR3 DNA. A D gene is named only where the DNA matches it firmly. A clone size is listed for some rows: how often the clone was seen (once, few, many), or a class if it is expanded.

>TRBV4-2|-|TRBJ1-4|-
CASSTRQDHKNNEKLFF
TGTGCCAGCAGCACACGACAGGACCACAAAAATAATGAAAAACTGTTTTTT
>TRBV5-1|-|TRBJ2-7|TRBD1
CASSSDRGFYEQYF
TGCGCCAGCAGCTCCGACAGGGGCTTCTACGAGCAGTACTTC
>TRBV28|once|TRBJ1-1|-
CASSSHGPGTEAFF
TGTGCCAGCAGTTCCCATGGGCCTGGTACTGAAGCTTTCTTT
>TRBV27|once|TRBJ2-7|TRBD1
CASSLGTGTAYEQYF
TGTGCCAGCAGTTTGGGGACAGGGACCGCCTACGAGCAGTACTTC
>TRBV5-1|-|TRBJ2-2|TRBD1
CASSTTGENTGELFF
TGCGCCAGCAGCACCACAGGGGAGAACACCGGGGAGCTGTTTTTT
>TRBV7-2|-|TRBJ2-5|-
CASSQGSARQETQYF
TGTGCCAGCAGCCAGGGGTCGGCCAGACAAGAGACCCAGTACTTC
>TRBV19|-|TRBJ2-7|-
CASSGLSGLLEQYF
TGTGCCAGTAGTGGATTAAGTGGACTCCTCGAGCAGTACTTC
>TRBV7-2|-|TRBJ2-3|TRBD2
CASSEGLAGDTQYF
TGTGCCAGCAGCGAGGGACTAGCGGGAGATACGCAGTATTTT
>TRBV19|-|TRBJ1-5|TRBD1
CASSLRRGLSNQPQHF
TGTGCCAGTAGTCTACGCAGGGGGCTTAGCAATCAGCCCCAGCATTTT
>TRBV4-2|-|TRBJ1-2|TRBD1
CASSPPGTGTSINGYTF
TGTGCCAGCAGCCCACCCGGGACAGGGACTTCCATTAATGGCTACACCTTC